This TCR beta chain is from a study of control samples from healthy donors and cancer patients. Germline-derived CDR1 and CDR2 are LNHDA and SQIVND (reference sequence). V was clipped by 6 bases and J by 4 bases, with 13 bases between them. The length of the CDR3 is 14 residues. Generated by immunoSEQ multiplex PCR, the TCRdb table keeps only in-frame clones and is missing some. This table has 90,000 to 110,000 clones, about nine tenths appearing once. The TCR comes from a human donor in good health. The donor label of this sample is uncertain. This chain links TRBV19 with TRBJ1-3; TRBD1 might be the D (6 bases). The sample consisted of blood. The CDR3 bases are TGTGCCAGTAGGAGACAGGACCAGGGAAACACCATATATTTT. Protein: CASRRQDQGNTIYF.